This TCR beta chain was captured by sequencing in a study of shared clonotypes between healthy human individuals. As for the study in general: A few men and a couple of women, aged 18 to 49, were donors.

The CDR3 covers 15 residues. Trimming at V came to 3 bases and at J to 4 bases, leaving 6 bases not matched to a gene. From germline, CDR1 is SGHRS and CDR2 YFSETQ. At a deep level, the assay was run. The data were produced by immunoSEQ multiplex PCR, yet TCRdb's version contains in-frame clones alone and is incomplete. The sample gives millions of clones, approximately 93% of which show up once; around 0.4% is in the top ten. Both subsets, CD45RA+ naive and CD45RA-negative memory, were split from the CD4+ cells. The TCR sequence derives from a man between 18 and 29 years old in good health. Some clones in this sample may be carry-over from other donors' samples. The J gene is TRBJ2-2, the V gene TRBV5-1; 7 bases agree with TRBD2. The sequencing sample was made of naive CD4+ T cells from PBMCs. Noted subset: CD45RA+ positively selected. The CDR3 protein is CASSSEGGRTGELFF. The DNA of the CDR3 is TGCGCCAGCAGCTCCGAGGGAGGGCGCACCGGGGAGCTGTTTTTT.